These T cell receptor beta chains were read from a single sample in a study of regulatory T cells in long-lasting Graves disease. TCRdb redid the calling of the multiplex PCR reads with MiXCR, one entry per CDR3 protein. This sample carries hundreds of thousands of distinct CDR3 sequences, less than 20% of them seen once, and the ten largest clones take 18%. These data were also reused for a study on T cells in Graves' hyperthyroidism and ophthalmopathy.

The source material was peripheral blood mononuclear cells (PBMCs), sampled at new diagnosis, from a patient treated with antithyroid drugs. These receptors all stem from a woman aged 25 to 45 with Graves disease. CDR3s include the opening cysteine and the closing phenylalanine or tryptophan. A D gene is named only where the DNA matches it firmly. Rows may omit the clone size; those that give it use once, few, many or a size class.

d_call | j_call | clone_size | v_call | cdr3_aa | cdr3_nt
NA | TRBJ1-4 | many | TRBV2 | CASSDQGIGKLFF | TGTGCCAGCAGTGATCAGGGAATAGGAAAACTGTTTTTT
NA | TRBJ1-5 | NA | TRBV5-5 | CASSYIAGEAQPQHF | TGTGCCAGCAGTTATATCGCAGGGGAGGCTCAGCCCCAGCATTTT
TRBD1 | TRBJ2-7 | many | TRBV6-2/TRBV6-3 | CASSYSSGTGQDEQYF | TGTGCCAGCAGTTATAGCTCAGGGACAGGGCAGGACGAGCAGTACTTC
TRBD2 | TRBJ2-1 | few | TRBV5-1 | CASSPRTSGIQANEQFF | TGCGCCAGCAGCCCGCGGACTAGCGGGATTCAGGCAAATGAGCAGTTCTTC
NA | TRBJ2-3 | NA | TRBV9 | CASSVHLGHITDTQYF | TGTGCCAGCAGCGTCCATTTGGGACACATCACAGATACGCAGTATTTT
TRBD2 | TRBJ2-2 | NA | TRBV6-1 | CASSHQGGGELFF | TGTGCCAGCAGTCACCAGGGAGGGGGGGAGCTGTTTTTT
NA | TRBJ2-7 | NA | TRBV28 | CASKPGDPTRQYF | TGTGCCAGCAAGCCCGGGGACCCGACTCGGCAGTACTTC
NA | TRBJ2-6 | NA | TRBV24-1 | CATKGPGANVLTF | TGTGCCACCAAGGGACCTGGGGCCAACGTCCTGACTTTC
NA | TRBJ1-4 | many | TRBV11-2 | CASSARVGEKLFF | TGTGCCAGCAGTGCCAGGGTTGGCGAAAAACTGTTTTTT
NA | TRBJ1-1 | few | TRBV27 | CASSLSGRAITEAFF | TGTGCCAGCAGTTTATCGGGACGGGCGATAACTGAAGCTTTCTTT
TRBD1 | TRBJ2-3 | many | TRBV24-1 | CATSDLSDRGRTDTQYF | TGTGCCACCAGTGATTTGTCGGACAGGGGACGCACAGATACGCAGTATTTT
TRBD1 | TRBJ1-2 | many | TRBV12-3/TRBV12-4 | CASSATGAYGYTF | TGTGCCAGCAGCGCCACAGGGGCCTATGGCTACACCTTC
NA | TRBJ1-5 | few | TRBV19 | CASSSGMRSNQPQHF | TGTGCCAGTAGTTCGGGGATGCGGAGCAATCAGCCCCAGCATTTT
NA | TRBJ2-7 | NA | TRBV6-1 | CASSPKLASSYEQYF | TGTGCCAGCAGTCCCAAGTTAGCCAGCTCCTACGAGCAGTACTTC
NA | TRBJ1-5 | NA | TRBV2 | CASSGEGVPQHF | TGTGCCAGCAGTGGGGAGGGAGTACCCCAGCATTTT
NA | TRBJ1-3 | many | TRBV2 | CARQGFTPGNTIYF | TGTGCCAGGCAAGGGTTTACCCCTGGAAACACCATATATTTT
NA | TRBJ2-2 | NA | TRBV20-1 | CSAPGQGGLARTGELFF | TGCAGTGCCCCGGGACAGGGAGGACTAGCAAGGACCGGGGAGCTGTTTTTT
NA | TRBJ2-7 | many | TRBV12-3/TRBV12-4 | CASGHEQYF | TGTGCCAGCGGTCACGAGCAGTACTTC
NA | TRBJ2-7 | few | TRBV6-4 | CASSKELGSPYEQYF | TGTGCCAGCAGTAAAGAATTGGGCAGTCCCTACGAGCAGTACTTC
TRBD1 | TRBJ1-1 | many | TRBV20-1 | CSARGTGGAGTEAFF | TGCAGTGCTAGAGGGACAGGGGGCGCGGGCACTGAAGCTTTCTTT
NA | TRBJ1-3 | few | TRBV18 | CASSIRQEWNTIYF | TGTGCCAGCTCAATCCGACAGGAGTGGAACACCATATATTTT
TRBD2 | TRBJ2-3 | few | TRBV13 | CASSASGRMSTDTQYF | TGTGCCAGCAGCGCTAGCGGGAGAATGAGCACAGATACGCAGTATTTT
NA | TRBJ1-1 | few | TRBV20-1 | CSARESRGSTEAFF | TGCAGTGCTAGAGAATCTAGGGGCTCCACTGAAGCTTTCTTT
NA | TRBJ2-5 | many | TRBV27 | CASRRQSQETQYF | TGTGCCAGCCGCCGCCAGAGCCAAGAGACTCAGTACTTC
NA | TRBJ2-7 | NA | TRBV29-1 | CSVKWGSAGYEQYF | TGCAGCGTAAAATGGGGGAGCGCAGGGTACGAGCAGTACTTC
TRBD2 | TRBJ2-5 | few | TRBV20-1 | CSAPGLAGDQWQETQYF | TGCAGTGCTCCCGGGCTAGCGGGAGATCAGTGGCAAGAGACCCAGTACTTC
NA | TRBJ2-1 | few | TRBV6-1 | CASSEETVGGGRVEQFF | TGTGCCAGCAGTGAGGAGACAGTGGGGGGGGGGCGGGTCGAGCAGTTCTTC
NA | TRBJ2-7 | NA | TRBV3-1 | CASSQEVGSYEQYF | TGTGCCAGCAGCCAAGAAGTAGGGTCCTACGAGCAGTACTTC
NA | TRBJ1-2 | many | TRBV6-2/TRBV6-3 | CASRRSSNPTNYGYTF | TGTGCCAGCAGACGAAGCTCAAATCCTACTAACTATGGCTACACCTTC
TRBD2 | TRBJ2-5 | NA | TRBV19 | CASRGTSGNVDQETQYF | TGTGCCAGTAGGGGTACTAGCGGGAACGTTGATCAAGAGACCCAGTACTTC
NA | TRBJ2-1 | NA | TRBV6-1 | CASDHGWNEQFF | TGTGCCAGCGACCACGGGTGGAATGAGCAGTTCTTC
NA | TRBJ2-2 | NA | TRBV10-3 | CAIKRDSVSGELFF | TGTGCCATCAAAAGGGATTCGGTCTCTGGGGAGCTGTTTTTT
NA | TRBJ2-7 | few | TRBV20-1 | CSAEMPDKAYEQYF | TGCAGTGCCGAAATGCCGGATAAAGCCTACGAGCAGTACTTC
TRBD2 | TRBJ2-5 | many | TRBV7-9 | CASSRRDYNWYQETQYF | TGTGCCAGCAGCCGCCGGGACTACAATTGGTACCAAGAGACCCAGTACTTC
NA | TRBJ2-7 | many | TRBV12-3/TRBV12-4 | CASSFTGSSYEQYF | TGTGCCAGCAGTTTCACCGGAAGCTCCTACGAGCAGTACTTC
NA | TRBJ1-2 | NA | TRBV6-4 | CASSDSLAPRGPNYGYTF | TGTGCCAGCAGTGACTCGTTGGCCCCAAGAGGCCCCAACTATGGCTACACCTTC
NA | TRBJ2-3 | many | TRBV3-1 | CASSHGGTDTQYF | TGTGCCAGCAGCCATGGGGGAACAGATACGCAGTATTTT
TRBD2 | TRBJ2-2 | few | TRBV11-3 | CASSQRDAGELFF | TGTGCCAGCAGCCAGCGGGACGCCGGGGAGCTGTTTTTT
NA | TRBJ2-1 | many | TRBV28 | CASRRPTGLNEQFF | TGTGCCAGCAGGCGACCGACAGGCCTTAATGAGCAGTTCTTC
NA | TRBJ1-6 | many | TRBV12-3/TRBV12-4 | CASSLGAETAPLHF | TGTGCCAGCAGTTTAGGAGCGGAGACGGCACCCCTCCACTTT
NA | TRBJ2-7 | many | TRBV20-1 | CSARREVYEQYF | TGCAGTGCTAGACGAGAAGTCTACGAGCAGTACTTC
TRBD2 | TRBJ2-1 | many | TRBV7-2 | CASSPGGGRREQFF | TGTGCCAGCTCCCCCGGGGGCGGGAGGAGAGAGCAGTTCTTC
TRBD2 | TRBJ2-7 | few | TRBV5-6 | CASSLGVPLAGNYEQYF | TGTGCCAGCAGCTTGGGGGTCCCACTAGCGGGAAACTACGAGCAGTACTTC
NA | TRBJ1-2 | many | TRBV9 | CASSVGKAAYGYTF | TGTGCCAGCAGCGTAGGTAAAGCGGCCTATGGCTACACCTTC
NA | TRBJ2-2 | few | TRBV7-3 | CASSFGGEGTGELFF | TGTGCCAGCAGCTTTGGCGGAGAGGGAACCGGGGAGCTGTTTTTT
NA | TRBJ2-2 | many | TRBV5-1 | CASSTDSNTGELFF | TGCGCCAGCAGCACAGATTCGAACACCGGGGAGCTGTTTTTT
NA | TRBJ2-1 | NA | TRBV5-1 | CASSDGTGWGTDEQFF | TGCGCCAGCAGCGACGGAACAGGGTGGGGGACCGATGAGCAGTTCTTC
TRBD1 | TRBJ2-7 | many | TRBV6-1 | CASSEYRGYEQYF | TGTGCCAGCAGTGAATACAGGGGGTACGAGCAGTACTTC
NA | TRBJ2-7 | many | TRBV6-1 | CASRRQASSYEQYF | TGTGCCAGCAGGAGACAGGCGAGCTCCTACGAGCAGTACTTC
TRBD1 | TRBJ2-1 | many | TRBV11-2 | CASSFGQGPNEQFF | TGTGCCAGCAGCTTCGGACAGGGGCCCAATGAGCAGTTCTTC
NA | TRBJ2-2 | NA | TRBV20-1 | CSAREVLTGELFF | TGCAGTGCTAGGGAGGTCCTGACCGGGGAGCTGTTTTTT
TRBD1 | TRBJ2-5 | NA | TRBV29-1 | CSVVRGQGAETQYF | TGCAGCGTTGTGCGGGGACAGGGGGCTGAGACCCAGTACTTC
NA | TRBJ2-2 | NA | TRBV13 | CASSFEGELFF | TGTGCCAGCAGCTTCGAGGGGGAGCTGTTTTTT
NA | TRBJ2-1 | NA | TRBV6-4 | CASSFSGLNEQFF | TGTGCCAGCAGTTTCTCTGGGCTCAATGAGCAGTTCTTC
NA | TRBJ2-5 | NA | TRBV12-3/TRBV12-4 | CASRQATSWETQYF | TGTGCCAGCAGGCAAGCGACTAGTTGGGAGACCCAGTACTTC
TRBD1 | TRBJ2-3 | NA | TRBV7-3 | CASSLDRDVTDTQYF | TGTGCCAGCAGCTTAGACAGGGATGTCACAGATACGCAGTATTTT
TRBD2 | TRBJ2-3 | few | TRBV29-1 | CSVGPSGSVDTQYF | TGCAGCGTGGGTCCTAGCGGGAGCGTAGATACGCAGTATTTT
TRBD1 | TRBJ1-5 | many | TRBV10-3 | CAIGRDRDGNQPQHF | TGTGCCATCGGCAGGGACAGGGACGGCAATCAGCCCCAGCATTTT
NA | TRBJ1-6 | NA | TRBV7-2 | CASSLQKGRGSPLHF | TGTGCCAGCAGTCTACAGAAAGGGAGGGGATCACCCCTCCACTTT
NA | TRBJ1-1 | NA | TRBV30 | CAWMELQSILVMNTEAFF | TGTGCCTGGATGGAATTACAGAGTATCTTAGTAATGAACACTGAAGCTTTCTTT